There are a few counts of the clone carrying this T cell receptor (beta chain). Its antigen remains unidentified. In TCRdb, the RT-PCR reads were re-called with MiXCR into one record per CDR3 protein. The sample has roughly 700,000 distinct CDR3 sequences; approximately 15% are singletons. The sample belongs to a study of response to subunit inactivated influenza vaccine. Findings and limits, study-wide: The authors suggested that every seasonal influenza vaccination recruits few new T cells.

V lost 0 bases, J lost 2 bases, and 9 bases stayed unmatched. In germline, CDR1 is MGHRA, CDR2 YSYEKL. The CDR3 sequence is 20 residues long. The TCR originated in a middle-aged man who received an inactivated influenza vaccine. The V gene is TRBV4-1, the J gene TRBJ2-3; 15 nucleotides line up with TRBD2. Material: PBMCs from blood, obtained 11 to 12 days after vaccination. The CDR3, as DNA: TGCGCCAGCAGCCAAGATCGTGGACTAGCGGGGGGGAAAGACACAGATACGCAGTATTTT. Translation gives CASSQDRGLAGGKDTDTQYF.